The 30 T cell receptor beta chains reported below all come from one sample, sequenced in a study of regulatory T cells in long-lasting Graves disease. This sample's time point: persistent/refractory GD, antithyroid drugs over 5 years with positive TRAb. PBMC RNA served as the TCR library source. Both iRepertoire HTBI primers and Arm-PCR of CDR3 regions were used to build the TCR beta libraries. TCRdb reprocessed the multiplex PCR reads via MiXCR and lists one record per CDR3 protein. The table records approximately 400,000 distinct CDR3 sequences, around 20% of them present only once. The sample consisted of peripheral blood mononuclear cells (PBMCs), taken when the disease was refractory, from a patient treated with antithyroid drugs. The receptors derive from a female donor with Graves disease.

This clonotype was detected only a few times. The chain recombines TRBV15 with TRBJ2-6; tentatively, D is TRBD2 (5 bases). Germline CDR1 LNHNV, CDR2 YYDKDF (reference sequence). Trimming cost V 4 bases and J 0 bases, with 7 bases left between them. This CDR3 is built from 15 residues. The CDR3: CATSKRNSGANVLTF. The CDR3 nucleotides are TGTGCCACCAGCAAGCGGAACTCTGGGGCCAACGTCCTGACTTTC. Supplemented by reference TRBV15 and TRBJ2-6, the full variable domain reads DAMVIQNPRYQVTQFGKPVTLSCSQTLNHNVMYWYQQKSSQAPKLLFHYYDKDFNNEADTPDNFQSRRPNTSFCFLDIRSPGLGDTAMYLCATSKRNSGANVLTFGAGSRLTVL.

This clonotype occurred many times. This chain uses TRBV28 with TRBJ2-7, with 9 bases fitting TRBD1. The CDR3 extends over 14 amino acids. The germline V gene has CDR1 MDHEN and CDR2 SYDVKM. V shed 6 bases, J shed 3 bases, and the junction held 6 bases outside the gene matches. The CDR3 is CASRDRQGGYEQYF. The CDR3 DNA is TGTGCCAGCAGGGATCGACAGGGGGGCTACGAGCAGTACTTC.

The table lists this clonotype with a few counts. The J gene is TRBJ2-5, the V gene TRBV7-2, with 12 bases fitting TRBD2. This CDR3 has 17 residues. CDR1 is SGHTA, CDR2 FQGNSA, per germline. Trimming took 5 bases from V and 5 from J; bases not matched to a gene: 12. CDR3 sequence: CASSQNRLAGGGETQYF. The CDR3 DNA reads as TGTGCCAGCAGCCAAAATCGTCTAGCGGGAGGGGGGGAGACCCAGTACTTC.

J is TRBJ1-1 and V is TRBV20-1; 10 bases map to TRBD1. V shed 5 bases, J shed 5 bases, and the junction held 2 bases outside the gene matches. Germline V gene lookup returns CDR1 DFQATT and CDR2 SNEGSKA (reference sequence). The CDR3 length is 12 residues. CDR3 DNA sequence: TGCAGTGCTGGACAGGGGGGGACTGAAGCTTTCTTT. Translated, it gives CSAGQGGTEAFF.

The rearrangement joins TRBV6-1 to TRBJ2-5; D might be TRBD1 or TRBD2, each matching 5 bases. CDR1 and CDR2 from the germline V gene are MNHNS and SASEGT. This CDR3 has 16 residues. With 5 bases removed from V and 1 base from J, the gap between germline ends came to 17 bases. The DNA for the CDR3 is TGTGCCAGCAGTCAGGGAGTCCCCAAGGCCCAAGAGACCCAGTACTTC. As protein: CASSQGVPKAQETQYF.

Notes on this clonotype: Given a much more abundant clone one base away, this may be a read error. In nucleotides, the CDR3 is TGTGCCAGCAGCTTAGCGGGAGCTAGCGGGGTCGGGACCCAGTACTTC. As protein: CASSLAGASGVGTQYF. V gene TRBV7-8 combines with J gene TRBJ2-5; 9 nucleotides line up with TRBD2. There are 16 residues in the CDR3. Germline trimming cut 0 bases from V and 7 bases from J; bases unmatched to any gene: 9. The V gene's germline CDR1 is SGHVS and CDR2 FQNEAQ.

This clonotype was found many times. The chain recombines TRBV30 with TRBJ1-1, with D uncertain. CDR1 and CDR2 from the germline V gene are GTSNPN and SVGIG (reference sequence). The CDR3 has 11 amino acids. V lost 0 bases to trimming and J lost 5 bases, with 4 bases between them. The CDR3 reads CAWSVPTEAFF. The CDR3 nucleotides read TGTGCCTGGAGTGTACCAACTGAAGCTTTCTTT.

This clonotype was seen repeatedly, ten times or more. CDR3 sequence: CASLKEANTEAFF. The CDR3 DNA is TGTGCCAGCCTAAAGGAAGCGAACACTGAAGCTTTCTTT. This rearrangement joins TRBV2 to TRBJ1-1; D gene unclear. CDR1 is SNHLY, CDR2 FYNNEI, per germline. The V and J ends lost 8 bases and 1 base respectively, with 11 bases between them. This CDR3 has 13 amino acids.

The chain uses TRBV27 and TRBJ2-7, with 8 bases lining up with TRBD2. The V and J ends lost 6 bases and 2 bases, in that order; junction bases with no gene match: 9. In germline, CDR1 is MNHEY, CDR2 SMNVEV (reference sequence). The length of the CDR3 is 15 residues. The CDR3 spells CASRQSGTRAYEQYF. CDR3 nucleotides: TGTGCCAGCAGGCAGAGCGGGACTAGGGCCTACGAGCAGTACTTC.

This clonotype appeared a few times. V and J are TRBV28 and TRBJ2-1; TRBD2 agrees at 7 bases. The ends lost 6 bases at V and 9 bases at J; junction bases unmatched: 17. This CDR3 has 16 residues. Per the germline V gene, CDR1 is MDHEN and CDR2 is SYDVKM. Here the CDR3 DNA reads TGTGCCAGCAGCCGCCGTAGCGGGCGGATGGGAGGTGAGCAGTTCTTC. Its protein is CASSRRSGRMGGEQFF. The whole variable domain, remainder taken from reference TRBV28 and TRBJ2-1, is DVKVTQSSRYLVKRTGEKVFLECVQDMDHENMFWYRQDPGLGLRLIYFSYDVKMKEKGDIPEGYSVSREKKERFSLILESASTNQTSMYLCASSRRSGRMGGEQFFGPGTRLTVL.

This clonotype was counted many times. This CDR3 reads CASSSDLVGVAYEQYF. CDR3 sequence (DNA): TGTGCCAGCAGTTCCGATCTAGTGGGAGTCGCCTACGAGCAGTACTTC. The chain employs TRBV7-8 and TRBJ2-7; tentatively, D is TRBD2 (5 bases). The CDR3 runs to 16 residues. V lost 6 bases and J 2 bases, leaving 20 bases between the germline ends. Per the germline V gene, CDR1 is SGHVS and CDR2 is FQNEAQ. The entire variable domain, with the rest obtained from reference TRBV7-8 and TRBJ2-7, is as follows: GAGVSQSPRYKVAKRGQDVALRCDPISGHVSLFWYQQALGQGPEFLTYFQNEAQLDKSGLPSDRFFAERPEGSVSTLKIQRTQQEDSAVYLCASSSDLVGVAYEQYFGPGTRLTVT.

The V and J genes are TRBV27 and TRBJ2-7; no reliable D call. Germline assignment: CDR1 MNHEY and CDR2 SMNVEV (reference sequence). The CDR3 is 14 amino acids. Deletions cut 5 bases from V and 1 base from J, with 12 bases between. The DNA for the CDR3 is TGTGCCAGCAGTCCTACTCCGGCTTCCTACGAGCAGTACTTC. Translation gives CASSPTPASYEQYF.

This clonotype was picked up many times. The chain links TRBV11-2 to TRBJ1-4, with 7 positions matching TRBD1. In germline, CDR1 is SGHAT, CDR2 FQNNGV. The CDR3 spans 15 residues. J was trimmed by 4 bases and V by 5 bases; bases with no gene match: 7. CDR3 bases: TGTGCCAGCAGCCCCAGGGACAGCATTAATGAAAAACTGTTTTTT. This encodes CASSPRDSINEKLFF.

This clonotype was seen many times. The J gene is TRBJ2-7, the V gene TRBV7-2; 10 bases line up with TRBD2. V lost 0 bases and J lost 6; bases outside the gene matches: 8. This CDR3 is 16 amino acids long. CDR1 and CDR2 from the germline V gene are SGHTA and FQGNSA. The CDR3 bases are TGTGCCAGCAGCTTAGCACTAGCGGGGACCTCCGGCGAGCAGTACTTC. This translates into CASSLALAGTSGEQYF.

In this sample, this clonotype turned up many times. V and J are TRBV7-8 and TRBJ2-6; D is ambiguous. The germline CDR1 and CDR2 sequences are SGHVS and FQNEAQ. The ends were cut back, 0 bases at V and 1 base at J, with 10 bases in the middle. This CDR3 region has 17 residues. The CDR3 loop is CASSLAGPGSGANVLTF. The DNA of the CDR3 is TGTGCCAGCAGCTTAGCAGGGCCCGGATCTGGGGCCAACGTCCTGACTTTC.

This clonotype was counted many times. A junction boundary mismatches the germline segment, possibly from a read error. The V call is TRBV20-1, the J call TRBJ1-1; the D is unclear. In germline, CDR1 is DFQATT, CDR2 SNEGSKA (reference sequence). This CDR3 is 8 amino acids long. The CDR3 DNA is TGCAGTGCTAGAGATTTTGTCTTT. Protein sequence: CSARDFVF.

This clonotype was detected only a few times. This chain connects TRBV28 to TRBJ2-3, with 10 nucleotides matching TRBD1. After removal of 6 bases from V and 3 bases from J, the junction contained 9 bases not matched to a gene. The CDR3 consists of 16 residues. Germline assignment: CDR1 MDHEN and CDR2 SYDVKM. This CDR3 is CASSIKDRGITDTQYF. Written as DNA, the CDR3 is TGTGCCAGCAGCATTAAGGACAGGGGGATAACAGATACGCAGTATTTT.

This clonotype came up many times. V and J are TRBV2 and TRBJ2-7, with D unclear. Germline CDR1 and CDR2: SNHLY and FYNNEI. This CDR3 has 15 amino acids. V dropped 0 bases and J dropped 6 bases, with 15 bases sitting between them. As DNA, the CDR3 is TGTGCCAGCAGTGAAGCTTTCAGTCCGTTGGTCGAGCAGTACTTC. It yields the protein CASSEAFSPLVEQYF.

This clonotype was counted at least ten times. V gene TRBV28 combines with J gene TRBJ1-1; a weak D match, TRBD1 (5 bases). This CDR3 region has 14 residues. Germline V gene lookup returns CDR1 MDHEN and CDR2 SYDVKM. V was cut by 2 bases and J by 3 bases, with 10 bases left in between. The DNA of the CDR3 is TGTGCCAGCAGTTTAGAGGGGCAGGACACTGAAGCTTTCTTT. Protein: CASSLEGQDTEAFF.

CDR3: CASSLLQGYNQPQHF. CDR3 DNA: TGTGCCAGTAGTCTCCTCCAGGGCTATAATCAGCCCCAGCATTTT. This chain links TRBV19 with TRBJ1-5, with D perhaps matching TRBD1 (5 bases). V was trimmed by 5 bases and J by 4 bases, leaving 15 bases between them. Germline V gene lookup returns CDR1 LNHDA and CDR2 SQIVND (reference sequence). This CDR3 comprises 15 residues.

A remark on this clonotype: A much larger clone lies a single base off, so this may be a read error. The V call is TRBV12-3 or TRBV12-4, the J call TRBJ1-1, with D hard to call. The CDR3 spans 11 residues. V lost 6 bases and J lost 8, with 10 bases in between. CDR3 sequence reads: CASSRFGEAFF. The CDR3 nucleotides read TGTGCCAGCAGCCGCTTTGGAGAAGCTTTCTTT.

The chain joins TRBV20-1 to TRBJ2-7; 7 bases fit TRBD2. The V gene's germline CDR1 is DFQATT and CDR2 SNEGSKA (reference sequence). The CDR3 has 15 residues. V lost 2 bases, J lost 0 bases, and 7 bases stayed unmatched. The DNA for the CDR3 is TGCAGTGCTAGAAGGGACGGGGACTACTCCTACGAGCAGTACTTC. Translated, it gives CSARRDGDYSYEQYF.

This clonotype came up a few times. The gene calls are TRBV3-1 and TRBJ2-7; no clear D. Trimming pared 8 bases from V and 4 bases from J, leaving 9 bases between. The length of the CDR3 is 11 residues. CDR1 is LGHDT, CDR2 YNNKEL, per germline (reference sequence). The CDR3 DNA follows: TGTGCCAGCGCTAGTTTTTACGAGCAGTACTTC. This codes for CASASFYEQYF.

On this clonotype itself: A much larger clone lies a single base off, so this may be a read error. The chain combines TRBV20-1 with TRBJ2-5, with TRBD2 matching 10 bases. The CDR3 runs to 14 residues. Germline-derived CDR1 and CDR2 are DFQATT and SNEGSKA (reference sequence). V shed 4 bases, J shed 6 bases, and the junction held 8 bases outside the gene matches. The CDR3 bases are TGCAGTGCTACACCGAGCGGGAGGGGGCAGACCCAGTACTTC. Residues: CSATPSGRGQTQYF.

The rearrangement links TRBV7-2 to TRBJ2-7; no clear D. Trimming left V 5 bases short and J 6 bases short, with 23 bases between. The CDR3 is 16 residues long. Looked up from germline, CDR1 is SGHTA and CDR2 is FQGNSA. The CDR3 region is CASSPRRTGDEGEQYF. The CDR3 DNA follows: TGTGCCAGCAGCCCCCGCAGGACCGGTGACGAAGGCGAGCAGTACTTC.

V is TRBV30 and J is TRBJ1-1; D possibly corresponds to TRBD1 (5 bases). Trimming pared 5 bases from V and 1 base from J, leaving 5 bases between. The germline V gene has CDR1 GTSNPN and CDR2 SVGIG (reference sequence). This CDR3 contains 11 residues. Here the CDR3 reads CAWQGNTEAFF. In nucleotides, the CDR3 is TGTGCCTGGCAGGGGAACACTGAAGCTTTCTTT.

This clonotype was seen repeatedly, ten times or more. The chain recombines TRBV6-5 with TRBJ1-1, with TRBD1 identical over 7 bases. The CDR3 is 15 amino acids. With 3 bases clipped from V and 1 base from J, the junction kept 5 bases outside the gene matches. CDR1 is MNHEY, CDR2 SVGAGI, per germline. DNA for the CDR3: TGTGCCAGCAGTTATGGGGACAGCTCGAACACTGAAGCTTTCTTT. Protein product: CASSYGDSSNTEAFF.

This clonotype was observed many times. The gene calls are TRBV30 and TRBJ1-1; 8 bases fit TRBD1. Trimming took 1 base from V and 5 from J; bases not matched to a gene: 0. The CDR3 sequence is 12 residues long. Germline lookup yields CDR1 GTSNPN and CDR2 SVGIG (reference sequence). The CDR3 region has the DNA TGTGCCTGGAGTGGACAGGGGACTGAAGCTTTCTTT. Amino acids: CAWSGQGTEAFF.

This clonotype was found many times. The chain carries TRBV20-1 and TRBJ2-7, with TRBD1 as a possible D gene (5 bases). V was clipped by 7 bases and J by 0 bases, with 13 bases between them. The CDR3 has 13 residues. The germline gives CDR1 DFQATT, CDR2 SNEGSKA (reference sequence). This chain's CDR3 is CSVSRVDSYEQYF. The CDR3 DNA follows: TGCAGTGTATCCAGGGTGGACTCCTACGAGCAGTACTTC.

The V gene is TRBV6-1, the J gene TRBJ2-1; D uncertain. This CDR3 has 13 amino acids. Germline V gives CDR1 MNHNS, CDR2 SASEGT. V was trimmed by 8 bases and J by 4 bases, leaving 12 bases between them. CDR3 coding DNA: TGTGCCAGCTTAAGCAATGCTTACAATGAGCAGTTCTTC. This sequence encodes CASLSNAYNEQFF.